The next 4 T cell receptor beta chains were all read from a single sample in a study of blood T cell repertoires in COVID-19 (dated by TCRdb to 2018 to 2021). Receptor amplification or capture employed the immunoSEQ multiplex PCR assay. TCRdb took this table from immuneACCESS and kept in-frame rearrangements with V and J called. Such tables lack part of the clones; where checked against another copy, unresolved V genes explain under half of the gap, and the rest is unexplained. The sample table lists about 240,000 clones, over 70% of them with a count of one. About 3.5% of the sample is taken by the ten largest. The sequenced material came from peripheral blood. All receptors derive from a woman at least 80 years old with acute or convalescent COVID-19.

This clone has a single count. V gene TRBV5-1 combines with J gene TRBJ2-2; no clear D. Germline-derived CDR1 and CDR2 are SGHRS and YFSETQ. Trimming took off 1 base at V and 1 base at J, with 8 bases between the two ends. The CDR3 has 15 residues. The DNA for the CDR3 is TGCGCCAGCAGCTTGAGTCTAGAGAACACCGGGGAGCTGTTTTTT. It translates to CASSLSLENTGELFF.

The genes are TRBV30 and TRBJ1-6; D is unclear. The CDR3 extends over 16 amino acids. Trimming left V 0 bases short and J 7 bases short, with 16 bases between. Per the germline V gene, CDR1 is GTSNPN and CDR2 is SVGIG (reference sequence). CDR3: CAWSVRAYAGNSPLHF. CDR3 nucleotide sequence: TGTGCCTGGAGTGTACGGGCCTATGCGGGAAATTCACCCCTCCACTTT.

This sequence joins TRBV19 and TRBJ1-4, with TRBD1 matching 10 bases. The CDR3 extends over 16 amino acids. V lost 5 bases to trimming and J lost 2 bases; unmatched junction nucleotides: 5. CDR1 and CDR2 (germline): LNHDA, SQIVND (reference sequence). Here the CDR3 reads CASSAGTGVTNEKLFF. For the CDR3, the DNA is TGTGCCAGTAGTGCCGGGACAGGGGTTACTAATGAAAAACTGTTTTTT. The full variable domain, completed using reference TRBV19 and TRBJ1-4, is DGGITQSPKYLFRKEGQNVTLSCEQNLNHDAMYWYRQDPGQGLRLIYYSQIVNDFQKGDIAEGYSVSREKKESFPLTVTSAQKNPTAFYLCASSAGTGVTNEKLFFGSGTQLSVL.

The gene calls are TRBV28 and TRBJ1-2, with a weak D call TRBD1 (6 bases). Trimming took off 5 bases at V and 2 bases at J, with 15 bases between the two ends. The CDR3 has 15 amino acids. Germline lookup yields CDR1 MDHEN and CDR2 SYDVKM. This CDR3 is CASSPGANANYGYTF. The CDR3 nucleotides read TGTGCCAGCAGTCCAGGGGCCAATGCGAACTATGGCTACACCTTC.